This T cell receptor (beta chain) was identified during a study of graft-versus-host responses after intestinal transplantation. About the research overall: Every recipient underwent anti-thymocyte globulin induction, then tacrolimus and steroids for roughly 3 years.

As regards this clone: Its antigen is still unknown.

Sequencing used immunoSEQ multiplex PCR; TCRdb keeps in-frame clones, though not all of them. The profile covers 60,000 to 90,000 clones, with roughly 88% appearing a single time and 1.3% taken by the ten largest. This CDR3 region has 16 residues. Germline-derived CDR1 and CDR2 are SGHRS and YFSETQ. Trimming left V 0 bases short and J 0 bases short, with 10 bases between. The starting material was unstimulated CD8+ T cells sorted from spleen or lymph node cells, obtained before intestinal transplant. The V call is TRBV5-1, the J call TRBJ1-3; tentatively, D is TRBD1 (5 bases). This clonotype was obtained from a human donor who received an intestinal transplant. As DNA, the CDR3 is TGCGCCAGCAGCTTGGATGACAGAAGCTCTGGAAACACCATATATTTT. Translation: CASSLDDRSSGNTIYF.